This T cell receptor (beta chain) came from a study of blood T cells in healthy people across ages. This clonotype appeared a few times. Trimming shortened V by 3 bases and J by 4 bases, and 13 bases separated the two germline ends. The CDR3 covers 14 residues. Germline-derived CDR1 and CDR2 are SGHTA and FQGNSA. In terms of origin and age, donors were healthy Caucasian individuals from Russia aged 6 to 90. For the second PCR, which ran for 7 to 11 cycles, a sample-barcoded 5' primer and a J-beta primer mix were used. TCRdb reprocessed the 5' RACE reads via MiXCR and lists one record per CDR3 protein. The table lists about 1,800,000 distinct CDR3 sequences, roughly 28% of them singletons, with 7.7% in the top ten.

The receptor was isolated from a woman in her thirties in good health. The sequencing sample was made of blood. The J gene is TRBJ2-7, the V gene TRBV7-2; a possible D gene is TRBD2 (5 bases). The CDR3 nucleotides read TGTGCCAGCAGCTTCCCTAACACGGGGTACGAGCAGTACTTC. Its protein product is CASSFPNTGYEQYF.